The TCR beta chain under discussion was sequenced for a study of PD-1 blockade in classical Hodgkin lymphoma. Study results and caveats: Newly diagnosed and completely responding patients shared comparable baseline diversity.

All patients relapsed after autologous stem cell transplantation, and brentuximab vedotin exposure varied. Germline V gene data show CDR1 as MNHEY and CDR2 as SVGAGI. V gave up 0 bases and J gave up 2 bases, with 10 bases separating them. The length of the CDR3 is 15 residues. To note about this clone: Its antigen is unidentified.

Some clones are missing from TCRdb's copy, which holds only in-frame ones; the method was immunoSEQ multiplex PCR. The sample includes around 150,000 clones, just under 80% of them seen just once. This sequence originates from a human donor with classical Hodgkin lymphoma. The rearrangement links TRBV6-5 to TRBJ1-2; no clear D gene. The source was peripheral blood mononuclear cells (PBMCs), collected before the second cycle of nivolumab. As DNA, the CDR3 is TGTGCCAGCAGTTACTCTGCCGGGATAAACTATGGCTACACCTTC. Its protein product is CASSYSAGINYGYTF.